The 31 T cell receptor beta chains below come from one sample, sequenced in a study of blood T cell repertoires in COVID-19. The table came from immunoSEQ multiplex PCR; TCRdb's copy has only in-frame clones and leaves some out. The repertoire has 130,000 to 150,000 clones, about 79% of them found once; the top ten carry over 9%. The sample was PBMCs or T cells enriched from blood (not recorded which). Source of these receptors: a man aged 45-60 years who had recovered from COVID-19.

The chain carries TRBV9 and TRBJ1-3, with D hard to call. CDR1 SGDLS and CDR2 YYNGEE come from the germline V gene. Between the trimmed V and J ends, which lost 3 bases and 0 bases, there was a span of 10 bases. The CDR3 has 15 residues. The CDR3 bases are TGTGCCAGCAGCGCAAACCCTAGCTCTGGAAACACCATATATTTT. This gives the protein CASSANPSSGNTIYF.

This clone was seen once. This rearrangement joins TRBV28 to TRBJ2-3; 7 nucleotides align to TRBD2. After removal of 6 bases from V and 4 bases from J, the junction contained 10 bases not matched to a gene. CDR3 length equals 15 residues. CDR1 is MDHEN, CDR2 SYDVKM, per germline. CDR3 nucleotide sequence: TGTGCCAGCAGGAGGGGAGCGGGGCTGGCAGATACGCAGTATTTT. This sequence encodes CASRRGAGLADTQYF.

The chain joins TRBV4-3 to TRBJ2-7, with TRBD2 as a possible D gene (5 bases). Germline V gives CDR1 LGHNA, CDR2 YSLEER. V lost 0 bases to trimming and J lost 2 bases, with 11 bases between them. This CDR3 is built from 15 residues. DNA for the CDR3: TGCGCCAGCAGCCAAGAACGGGGATCCCCCTACGAGCAGTACTTC. Its translation is CASSQERGSPYEQYF.

This chain uses TRBV5-5 with TRBJ1-5; tentative D call: TRBD1 (5 bases). V lost 1 base, J lost 7 bases, and 9 bases lay in between. The CDR3 is 13 amino acids. CDR1 is SGHKS, CDR2 YYEKEE, per germline (reference sequence). DNA for the CDR3: TGTGCCAGCAGCTTGCCAGGGTCCCAGCCCCAGCATTTT. Translating it yields CASSLPGSQPQHF.

The CDR3 loop reads CASSYFRTGDFTDTQYF. CDR3 coding DNA: TGTGCCAGCAGTTACTTCCGGACAGGGGACTTCACAGATACGCAGTATTTT. The genes are TRBV6-2 or TRBV6-3 and TRBJ2-3; TRBD1 matches at 9 bases. Germline CDR1 and CDR2: MNHEY and SVGEGT. J lost 2 bases, V lost 1 base, and 7 bases had no gene match. The CDR3 is made up of 17 amino acids.

Only one count was recorded for this clone. The chain couples TRBV28 to TRBJ2-7; 10 nucleotides line up with TRBD2. The CDR3 spans 15 residues. The J segment lost 6 bases and the V segment lost 5 bases, leaving 10 bases of the junction unmatched. CDR1 is MDHEN and CDR2 is SYDVKM in the germline V gene. Here the CDR3 reads CASSGTGLALFEQYF. CDR3 coding DNA: TGTGCCAGCAGTGGAACGGGACTAGCGTTATTCGAGCAGTACTTC.

The V call is TRBV6-2 or TRBV6-3, the J call TRBJ1-4; 7 nucleotides align to TRBD1. The CDR3 runs to 16 residues. The V gene end was trimmed by 6 bases and the J gene end by 3 bases; junction bases not matched to a gene: 10. The germline CDR1 and CDR2 sequences are MNHEY and SVGEGT. The CDR3 loop reads CASSQGRQGSNEKLFF. The CDR3 DNA reads as TGTGCCAGCAGCCAAGGACGACAGGGATCTAATGAAAAACTGTTTTTT.

The CDR3 here is CASTLAGATGELFF. The CDR3 region has the DNA TGTGCCAGCACCCTAGCGGGGGCGACCGGGGAGCTGTTTTTT. This rearrangement joins TRBV9 to TRBJ2-2; 10 bases agree with TRBD2. This CDR3 is 14 amino acids long. With 6 bases clipped from V and 5 bases from J, the junction kept 4 bases outside the gene matches. Germline V gives CDR1 SGDLS, CDR2 YYNGEE. Full variable domain (outside the CDR3, taken from reference TRBV9 and TRBJ2-2): DSGVTQTPKHLITATGQRVTLRCSPRSGDLSVYWYQQSLDQGLQFLIQYYNGEERAKGNILERFSAQQFPDLHSELNLSSLELGDSALYFCASTLAGATGELFFGEGSRLTVL.

The J gene is TRBJ1-6, the V gene TRBV3-1 (or the pseudogene TRBV3-2); D gene ambiguous. Germline V CDR1 and CDR2: LGHDT, YNNKEL (reference sequence). Trimming cost V 2 bases and J 7 bases, with 9 bases left between them. CDR3 size: 14 residues. CDR3 nucleotides: TGTGCCAGCAGCCAACGGGGTAGGAATTCACCCCTCCACTTT. It codes for CASSQRGRNSPLHF.

In its sample, this clone was seen once. V and J are TRBV5-4 and TRBJ2-3; possibly TRBD2 for D (7 bases). The V end lost 0 bases, the J end lost 0 bases, and 11 bases lay between the germline ends. The CDR3 length is 16 residues. From germline, CDR1 is SGHNT and CDR2 YYREEE (reference sequence). DNA of the CDR3: TGTGCCAGCAGCTTGGGAAGCGGGACAAGCACAGATACGCAGTATTTT. Its protein product is CASSLGSGTSTDTQYF.

CDR3 region: CASSLKGTGGGNTIYF. The CDR3 coding sequence is TGTGCCAGCAGCTTGAAGGGGACAGGGGGTGGAAACACCATATATTTT. The J gene is TRBJ1-3, the V gene TRBV7-2; TRBD1 aligns across 11 bases. The V and J ends lost 3 bases and 3 bases, in that order; junction bases with no gene match: 4. Germline V gene data show CDR1 as SGHTA and CDR2 as FQGNSA. CDR3 length: 16 amino acids.

The rearrangement links TRBV3-1 (or the pseudogene TRBV3-2) to TRBJ2-7; D not resolved. The length of the CDR3 is 12 residues. Germline V lookup: CDR1 LGHDT, CDR2 YNNKEL (reference sequence). Trimming pared 1 base from V and 3 bases from J, leaving 4 bases between. The CDR3 nucleotides are TGTGCCAGCAGCCAAGCCCACTACGAGCAGTACTTC. Its translation is CASSQAHYEQYF.

This chain uses TRBV11-3 with TRBJ2-5, with 10 nucleotides matching TRBD2. Looked up from germline, CDR1 is SGHNT and CDR2 is YENEEA. CDR3 length equals 19 residues. V lost 4 bases, J lost 1 base, and 15 bases stayed unmatched. Written as DNA, the CDR3 is TGTGCCAGCAGCTCTTCTAGCGGGGGTGTAGTGTTATTCCAAGAGACCCAGTACTTC. It codes for CASSSSSGGVVLFQETQYF.

CDR3 bases: TGTGCCAGCAGTGAAGTAACAGGGGGCAATCAGCCCCAGCATTTT. Its protein product is CASSEVTGGNQPQHF. The chain joins TRBV6-1 to TRBJ1-5, with TRBD1 identical over 7 bases. This CDR3 spans 15 amino acids. The junction had 2 bases not matched to a gene; V was cut back by 1 base and J by 2 bases. From germline, CDR1 is MNHNS and CDR2 SASEGT.

This chain links TRBV5-1 with TRBJ2-3; 12 bases map to TRBD2. Germline CDR1 SGHRS, CDR2 YFSETQ. With V trimmed by 3 bases and J by 4 bases, 12 bases remained unmatched. The CDR3 consists of 18 residues. In DNA, the CDR3 is TGCGCCAGCAGCTCGCGAATGGGACTAGCGGGTGGAGCAGATACGCAGTATTTT. Protein product: CASSSRMGLAGGADTQYF.

This clone showed up just a few times. The CDR3 DNA follows: TGTGCCAGCAGCTTAGTTACATTGAACACTGAAGCTTTCTTT. Encoded protein: CASSLVTLNTEAFF. The rearrangement uses TRBV7-2 and TRBJ1-1; D is uncertain. CDR1 and CDR2 (germline): SGHTA, FQGNSA. The V and J ends lost 1 base and 0 bases respectively, with 6 bases between them. The CDR3 runs to 14 residues.

This chain joins TRBV7-3 and TRBJ2-3; TRBD2 matches 7 bases. Germline V lookup: CDR1 SGHTA, CDR2 FQGTGA. The CDR3 runs to 15 residues. The V and J ends lost 5 bases and 6 bases, in that order; junction bases with no gene match: 11. In DNA, the CDR3 is TGTGCCAGCAGCCCGAGGGCTAGCGGAGTCGATACGCAGTATTTT. This codes for CASSPRASGVDTQYF.

The V gene is TRBV18, the J gene TRBJ2-5, with 11 bases identical to TRBD2. V was clipped by 6 bases and J by 2 bases; unmatched bases: 5. The CDR3 sequence is 15 residues long. CDR1 and CDR2 (germline): KGHSH, LQKENI. CDR3 bases: TGTGCCAGCTCGCCGACTAGCGGGGCGCAAGAGACCCAGTACTTC. Protein product: CASSPTSGAQETQYF.

V usage is TRBV27 and J usage is TRBJ1-1; possible D gene TRBD1, 6 bases. The CDR3 loop spans 14 amino acids. V was clipped by 7 bases and J by 11 bases, with 23 bases between them. CDR1 and CDR2 (germline): MNHEY, SMNVEV (reference sequence). This CDR3 reads CASTPNPQGYGAFF. The CDR3 nucleotides are TGTGCCAGCACTCCTAACCCCCAGGGGTATGGGGCTTTCTTT.

V and J are TRBV7-8 and TRBJ2-3; 10 nucleotides match TRBD2. This CDR3 contains 13 residues. The J segment lost 11 bases and the V segment lost 2 bases, leaving 4 bases of the junction unmatched. From germline, CDR1 is SGHVS and CDR2 FQNEAQ. CDR3 sequence (DNA): TGTGCCAGCAGCTTACTAGCGGGGGAGGGGCAGTATTTT. Protein product: CASSLLAGEGQYF.

This clone was seen a single time. V usage is TRBV7-3 and J usage is TRBJ2-1; TRBD2 agrees at 16 bases. Germline V gene lookup returns CDR1 SGHTA and CDR2 FQGTGA. The V and J ends lost 5 bases and 7 bases, in that order; junction bases with no gene match: 17. The CDR3 is made up of 20 amino acids. This CDR3 is CASSVGLGLAGGSVPNEQFF. The CDR3 DNA sequence: TGTGCCAGCAGCGTAGGGTTGGGACTAGCGGGGGGGTCCGTCCCAAATGAGCAGTTCTTC.

The chain is built from TRBV5-6 and TRBJ2-7; 8 nucleotides agree with TRBD1. CDR1 is SGHDT, CDR2 YYEEEE, per germline. The CDR3 spans 15 residues. V was clipped by 3 bases and J by 2 bases; unmatched bases: 7. The CDR3 region is CASSSGTGNPYEQYF. The CDR3 DNA reads as TGTGCCAGCAGCTCCGGGACAGGCAACCCCTACGAGCAGTACTTC.

The V call is TRBV18, the J call TRBJ2-1; the D is unclear. The CDR3 contains 12 residues. V lost 5 bases to trimming and J lost 5 bases, with 7 bases between them. Germline CDR1 KGHSH, CDR2 LQKENI. CDR3 bases: TGTGCCAGCTCAGTCCAGGACAATGAGCAGTTCTTC. Its translation is CASSVQDNEQFF.

This clone was recorded once. The chain has TRBV6-4 and TRBJ2-3, with D unresolved. Deletions cut 0 bases from V and 4 bases from J, with 8 bases between. Germline values: CDR1 MRHNA, CDR2 SNTAGT. There are 14 residues in the CDR3. DNA for the CDR3: TGTGCCAGCAGTGACTCGCGTACGGCAGATACGCAGTATTTT. This translates into CASSDSRTADTQYF.

This clone was counted a few times. The V and J genes are TRBV7-2 and TRBJ1-4; tentative D call: TRBD1 (6 bases). CDR1 is SGHTA and CDR2 is FQGNSA in the germline V gene. V gave up 5 bases and J gave up 3 bases, with 10 bases separating them. The CDR3 loop spans 14 amino acids. The CDR3 is CASSPGVANEKLFF. The CDR3 bases are TGTGCCAGCAGCCCAGGGGTTGCTAATGAAAAACTGTTTTTT. Variable domain in full (rest from reference TRBV7-2 and TRBJ1-4): GAGVSQSPSNKVTEKGKDVELRCDPISGHTALYWYRQSLGQGLEFLIYFQGNSAPDKSGLPSDRFSAERTGGSVSTLTIQRTQQEDSAVYLCASSPGVANEKLFFGSGTQLSVL.

The V gene is TRBV4-1, the J gene TRBJ2-7, with no clear D. The CDR3 has 12 residues. Between the trimmed V and J ends, which lost 1 base and 6 bases, there was a span of 7 bases. Germline assignment: CDR1 MGHRA and CDR2 YSYEKL. CDR3 protein: CASSQVGSEQYF. Here the CDR3 DNA reads TGCGCCAGCAGCCAAGTCGGGTCCGAGCAGTACTTC.

This clone showed up just once. The genes are TRBV5-6 and TRBJ1-4; the D gene is possibly TRBD1 (5 bases). Looked up from germline, CDR1 is SGHDT and CDR2 is YYEEEE. Trimming took 3 bases from V and 4 from J, leaving 19 bases between them. The CDR3 length is 17 residues. The CDR3 reads CASSSRGVGLINEKLFF. Written as DNA, the CDR3 is TGTGCCAGCAGCTCAAGGGGCGTGGGACTGATTAATGAAAAACTGTTTTTT.

CDR3 residues: CATSRWGRNQPQHF. DNA of the CDR3: TGTGCCACCAGCAGGTGGGGGCGCAATCAGCCCCAGCATTTT. V and J are TRBV15 and TRBJ1-5; the D gene is possibly TRBD1 (6 bases). The V and J ends lost 3 bases and 2 bases respectively, with 8 bases between them. The CDR3 is 14 amino acids. Germline lookup yields CDR1 LNHNV and CDR2 YYDKDF (reference sequence).

This rearrangement joins TRBV2 to TRBJ1-1; no clear D. Germline V lookup: CDR1 SNHLY, CDR2 FYNNEI. The CDR3 covers 12 residues. V lost 8 bases to trimming and J lost 1 base, with 8 bases between them. The CDR3 reads CASERENTEAFF. As DNA, the CDR3 is TGTGCCAGCGAGCGGGAGAACACTGAAGCTTTCTTT.

This chain connects TRBV5-1 to TRBJ2-7; 9 bases are a match to TRBD1. Germline assignment: CDR1 SGHRS and CDR2 YFSETQ. V dropped 5 bases and J dropped 4; count of bases not matched to a gene: 13. The CDR3 has 16 residues. The CDR3 DNA is TGCGCCAGCAGGGCGGAGGTGGGGACAGGGAATTACGAGCAGTACTTC. This sequence encodes CASRAEVGTGNYEQYF.

The genes are TRBV5-6 and TRBJ1-1; D possibly corresponds to TRBD1 (5 bases). There are 15 residues in the CDR3. V dropped 7 bases and J dropped 1 base, with 17 bases sitting between them. The germline CDR1 and CDR2 sequences are SGHDT and YYEEEE. The CDR3 DNA is TGTGCCAGCCATCTTAGACAGCCACCGAACACTGAAGCTTTCTTT. Protein sequence: CASHLRQPPNTEAFF.